This T cell receptor beta chain came from a study of CD8 T cells in ankylosing spondylitis. This clonotype was detected a few times. Antigen specificity is unknown. The V gene end was trimmed by 3 bases and the J gene end by 4 bases; junction bases not matched to a gene: 8. This CDR3 has 14 residues. Germline V CDR1 and CDR2: DFQATT, SNEGSKA (reference sequence). TCR beta libraries were made by quantitative 5'-RACE with molecular barcodes. One entry per CDR3 protein, called by TCRdb with MiXCR from the 5' RACE reads. Of more than 200,000 distinct CDR3 sequences in the sample, roughly 25% were seen once. Points from the study as a whole: Reactive arthritis synovial fluid and blood were previously reported to contain some motif variants.

The clonotype was recovered from a male donor with ankylosing spondylitis or in good health (not recorded which). Source material: blood, either unsorted or a sorted T cell fraction (not recorded which). The rearrangement links TRBV20-1 to TRBJ1-2, with 7 bases that match TRBD1. The CDR3 DNA reads TGCAGTGCTAGTGTAGGGGGCAAGTTCTATGGCTACACCTTC. Its protein is CSASVGGKFYGYTF.